The 14 T cell receptor beta chains reported below all come from one sample, sequenced in a study of T cell responses to AZD1222 COVID-19 vaccine. TCRdb's table, derived via immunoSEQ multiplex PCR, lists solely in-frame clones and lacks some. The sample has about 96,000 clones, around nine tenths seen once. The input for sequencing was peripheral blood, taken on day 0 of MenACWY control vaccination. These receptors came from an adult in good health.

This clone was detected a few times. The chain links TRBV20-1 to TRBJ2-7; 7 nucleotides match TRBD1. Trimming cost V 6 bases and J 7 bases; bases outside gene matches: 6. The germline V gene has CDR1 DFQATT and CDR2 SNEGSKA (reference sequence). The CDR3 has 11 residues. The CDR3 sequence is CSAQTGFEQYF. The CDR3 coding sequence is TGCAGTGCACAGACAGGGTTTGAGCAGTACTTC.

CDR3 coding DNA: TGTGCCAGCAGACCTAATCCGGGACAGGGGGTTCGCGAGCAGTACTTC. Its translation: CASRPNPGQGVREQYF. The chain couples TRBV28 to TRBJ2-7; 11 bases are shared with TRBD1. From germline, CDR1 is MDHEN and CDR2 SYDVKM. The CDR3 has 16 amino acids. Losses at the gene ends were 6 bases for V and 6 bases for J; bases not matched to a gene: 13.

The V and J genes are TRBV2 and TRBJ2-4; a weak D match, TRBD1 (6 bases). Germline V gene data show CDR1 as SNHLY and CDR2 as FYNNEI. This CDR3 is built from 17 residues. V lost 4 bases to trimming and J lost 8 bases, with 24 bases between them. DNA for the CDR3: TGTGCCAGCAGTGCGGGGACAATTAATCGGGTTATGGACATTCAGTACTTC. It yields the protein CASSAGTINRVMDIQYF.

This chain uses TRBV4-3 with TRBJ2-5; 12 positions match TRBD2. The CDR3 loop spans 18 amino acids. The germline gives CDR1 LGHNA, CDR2 YSLEER. With 0 bases clipped from V and 3 bases from J, the junction kept 8 bases outside the gene matches. The CDR3 DNA sequence: TGCGCCAGCAGCCAAGATTGGAGGCTAGCGGGGGGGAAAGAGACCCAGTACTTC. Its translation: CASSQDWRLAGGKETQYF.

The chain is built from TRBV6-6 and TRBJ1-2, with unresolved D. This CDR3 has 11 residues. CDR1 and CDR2 from the germline V gene are MNHNY and SVGAGI (reference sequence). The CDR3 region is CVAGPAYGYTF. CDR3 DNA sequence: TGTGTAGCCGGGCCGGCCTATGGCTACACCTTC.

The sample holds one count of this clone. V gene TRBV29-1 combines with J gene TRBJ2-7; TRBD1 matches 12 bases. The junction had 10 bases not matched to a gene; V was cut back by 2 bases and J by 5 bases. Per germline, CDR1 SQVTM and CDR2 ANQGSEA. The CDR3 is 16 amino acids. In DNA form, the CDR3 reads TGCAGCGTTGAATTGTGGGGACAGGGGGCTCGGAACGAGCAGTACTTC. Its translation: CSVELWGQGARNEQYF.

The V gene is TRBV9, the J gene TRBJ2-1; either TRBD1 or TRBD2 may supply D (6 bases each). This CDR3 region has 14 residues. Germline V gene sequence: CDR1 SGDLS, CDR2 YYNGEE. Deletions cut 0 bases from V and 5 bases from J, with 9 bases between. CDR3 protein: CASSVGGADNEQFF. CDR3 sequence (DNA): TGTGCCAGCAGCGTAGGGGGGGCAGACAATGAGCAGTTCTTC.

The V call is TRBV10-1, the J call TRBJ2-1, with TRBD2 identical over 7 bases. The germline V gene has CDR1 WNHNN and CDR2 SYGVQD (reference sequence). Trimming cost V 5 bases and J 2 bases; bases outside gene matches: 0. CDR3 length equals 13 residues. This CDR3 is CASSSGAYNEQFF. The CDR3 nucleotides read TGCGCCAGCAGTAGCGGGGCCTACAATGAGCAGTTCTTC.

This chain links TRBV28 with TRBJ2-7, with D possibly called TRBD1 or TRBD2 (6 bases each). The V gene's germline CDR1 is MDHEN and CDR2 SYDVKM. This CDR3 has 15 amino acids. Trimming shortened V by 6 bases and J by 2 bases, and 17 bases separated the two germline ends. The CDR3 region is CASSIPRGAAYEQYF. In DNA form, the CDR3 reads TGTGCCAGCAGCATTCCGAGGGGGGCCGCCTACGAGCAGTACTTC.

This clone was seen a handful of times. The chain joins TRBV7-9 to TRBJ1-3; tentatively, D is TRBD1 (5 bases). Trimming took 4 bases from V and 0 from J, leaving 19 bases between them. The CDR3 is 18 residues long. The germline gives CDR1 SEHNR, CDR2 FQNEAQ (reference sequence). In DNA, the CDR3 is TGTGCCAGCAGCTCTAAGGGGTCCGGGCCCTACTCTGGAAACACCATATATTTT. Amino acid sequence: CASSSKGSGPYSGNTIYF. Looking up the rest from reference TRBV7-9 and TRBJ1-3 gives the full variable domain: DTGVSQNPRHKITKRGQNVTFRCDPISEHNRLYWYRQTLGQGPEFLTYFQNEAQLEKSRLLSDRFSAERPKGSFSTLEIQRTEQGDSAMYLCASSSKGSGPYSGNTIYFGEGSWLTVV.

Only one count was recorded for this clone. The CDR3 DNA follows: TGTGCCAGCAGCGTAGATTACACCGGGGAGCTGTTTTTT. The encoded protein is CASSVDYTGELFF. The J gene is TRBJ2-2, the V gene TRBV27; D is unresolved. The CDR3 length is 13 residues. V gave up 6 bases and J gave up 3 bases, with 8 bases separating them. In germline, CDR1 is MNHEY, CDR2 SMNVEV (reference sequence).

The rearrangement links TRBV3-1 (or the pseudogene TRBV3-2) to TRBJ2-1; 8 bases are shared with TRBD2. The germline gives CDR1 LGHDT, CDR2 YNNKEL (reference sequence). The trim removed 1 base at V and 9 bases at J, leaving 2 bases unmatched. The CDR3 spans 13 residues. CDR3 loop: CASSQGSGVEQFF. The CDR3, as DNA: TGTGCCAGCAGCCAAGGTAGCGGGGTTGAGCAGTTCTTC.

The chain links TRBV28 to TRBJ2-7; no clear D gene. V lost 6 bases and J lost 2, with 14 bases in between. The CDR3 consists of 14 residues. Germline assignment: CDR1 MDHEN and CDR2 SYDVKM. This CDR3 is CASRDPGLTYEQYF. The CDR3 region has the DNA TGTGCCAGCAGGGATCCGGGCCTTACCTACGAGCAGTACTTC. Using reference TRBV28 and TRBJ2-7 for the parts outside the CDR3, the full variable domain is DVKVTQSSRYLVKRTGEKVFLECVQDMDHENMFWYRQDPGLGLRLIYFSYDVKMKEKGDIPEGYSVSREKKERFSLILESASTNQTSMYLCASRDPGLTYEQYFGPGTRLTVT.

The chain uses TRBV27 and TRBJ2-3; the D gene could be TRBD1 or TRBD2 (5 bases each). The germline V gene has CDR1 MNHEY and CDR2 SMNVEV (reference sequence). This CDR3 has 17 amino acids. V dropped 9 bases and J dropped 1 base, with 23 bases sitting between them. CDR3 nucleotide sequence: TGTGCCAGTAGCCTCCGGGGCACCGTTAGGGGCACAGATACGCAGTATTTT. Protein: CASSLRGTVRGTDTQYF.